This T cell receptor beta chain was recovered during a study of blood T cell repertoires in COVID-19. Sequenced by immunoSEQ multiplex PCR; TCRdb stores in-frame clones only, minus some. The table includes some 80,000 clones, around nine tenths detected once. With 7 bases removed from V and 3 bases from J, the gap between germline ends came to 13 bases. In germline, CDR1 is SNHLY, CDR2 FYNNEI. There are 14 residues in the CDR3. The clonotype comes from a man between 50 and 59 years old with active or convalescent COVID-19. The V and J genes are TRBV2 and TRBJ1-5; D is undetermined. What was sequenced was peripheral blood. This CDR3 reads CASKVAGYNQPQHF. In DNA form, the CDR3 reads TGTGCCAGCAAGGTGGCAGGATACAATCAGCCCCAGCATTTT.